These T cell receptor beta chains were read from a single sample in a study of blood T cell repertoires in COVID-19. Sequenced by immunoSEQ multiplex PCR; TCRdb stores in-frame clones only, minus some. Of more than 250,000 clones detected, 80% to 90% appear once; the ten largest clones hold approximately 5.3%. The sequencing sample was made of PBMCs or T cells enriched from blood (not recorded which). Source of these receptors: a woman aged 25 to 39 who had recovered from COVID-19. Each CDR3 is given with its conserved first and last residue. Each record gives: V gene, J gene, D gene, clone size, CDR3 DNA, CDR3 protein. A D gene is named only where the DNA matches it firmly. The size of a clone is reported for some rows only, either as once, few or many, or as a class for expanded clones.

TRBV7-9	TRBJ2-1	TRBD1	.	TGTGCCAGCAGCTTACCAGGGGGCGCCCCCAATGAGCAGTTCTTC	CASSLPGGAPNEQFF
TRBV12-1	TRBJ2-5	.	.	TGTGCCAGCAGCACCGTAGGGGCCCTTTGGCCCGCACAAGAGACCCAGTACTTC	CASSTVGALWPAQETQYF
TRBV5-1	TRBJ1-6	.	.	TGCGCCAGCAGCTTGGAGGGGTACAGCAATTCACCCCTCCACTTT	CASSLEGYSNSPLHF
TRBV11-3	TRBJ2-2	.	.	TGTGCCAGCAGCGACACAGGGACCGGGGAGCTGTTTTTT	CASSDTGTGELFF
TRBV7-8	TRBJ2-3	TRBD2	.	TGTGCCAGCAGCTTAGCTGCTAGCGGGGAACTCACAGATACGCAGTATTTT	CASSLAASGELTDTQYF
TRBV18	TRBJ2-5	TRBD2	.	TGTGCCAGCTCACCGGTTATGGGGGGGCAAGAGACCCAGTACTTC	CASSPVMGGQETQYF
TRBV27	TRBJ2-1	TRBD2	.	TGTGCCAGCAGTTCCATCAGTAGCGGGGGCGACTACAATGAGCAGTTCTTC	CASSSISSGGDYNEQFF
TRBV13	TRBJ1-1	.	.	TGTGCCAGCAGCTTAGTGGGCAGGGGATGGAGCACTGAAGCTTTCTTT	CASSLVGRGWSTEAFF
TRBV29-1	TRBJ2-7	TRBD1	.	TGCAGCGTTGTTAGGACAGGGTGGCACGAGCAGTACTTC	CSVVRTGWHEQYF
TRBV5-8	TRBJ1-1	.	.	TGTGCCAGCAGCTTGGTGGCTAACACTGAAGCTTTCTTT	CASSLVANTEAFF
TRBV5-1	TRBJ2-7	TRBD2	.	TGCGCCAGCAGCTTGGGAGGGACTAGCGCCAACGAGCAGTACTTC	CASSLGGTSANEQYF
TRBV15	TRBJ1-1	.	.	TGTGCCACCAGCAGACCCGGTCGGGGGTTGAACACTGAAGCTTTCTTT	CATSRPGRGLNTEAFF
TRBV5-8	TRBJ2-5	.	.	TGTGCCAGCAGCCCCCTTGCGTATCAAGAGACCCAGTACTTC	CASSPLAYQETQYF
TRBV9	TRBJ1-3	TRBD1	.	TGTGCCAGCAGCGTAACGGTGGGACAGGGAGACACCATATATTTT	CASSVTVGQGDTIYF
TRBV19	TRBJ1-2	TRBD1	.	TGTGCCAGTACGGGACAGGGATTAGGCTACACCTTC	CASTGQGLGYTF
TRBV19	TRBJ2-7	.	.	TGTGCCAGTACCAGCGGCTACGAGCAGTACTTC	CASTSGYEQYF
TRBV7-2	TRBJ1-1	TRBD1	.	TGTGCCAGCAGCCAACAGGGGGCGAACACTGAAGCTTTCTTT	CASSQQGANTEAFF
TRBV6-5	TRBJ2-1	TRBD1	.	TGTGCCAGCAGTTTCTCCGGGACAGGGACCAATGAGCAGTTCTTC	CASSFSGTGTNEQFF
TRBV4-1	TRBJ2-3	TRBD2	.	TGCGCCAGCAGCCAAGCCCACGGACTAGCGGGGGGGCAAAACTCAGATACGCAGTATTTT	CASSQAHGLAGGQNSDTQYF
TRBV5-6	TRBJ1-2	TRBD1	.	TGTGCCAGCAGCTTGTGGGACAGGGCAGAAACCTTC	CASSLWDRAETF
TRBV7-9	TRBJ2-5	TRBD1	.	TGTGCCAGCAGCTTAGTGGGGACAGGTCAAGAGACCCAGTACTTC	CASSLVGTGQETQYF
TRBV11-2	TRBJ1-1	.	.	TGTGCCAGTATTGTACTCGATAACACTGAAGCTTTCTTT	CASIVLDNTEAFF
TRBV11-2	TRBJ1-5	.	.	TGTGCCAGCAGCTTAGTGTCAGATCAGCCCCAGCATTTT	CASSLVSDQPQHF
TRBV3-1/TRBV3-2	TRBJ2-3	TRBD2	.	TGTGCCAGCAGCGGACTAGCGGGGGAGGTGACGCAGTATTTT	CASSGLAGEVTQYF
TRBV18	TRBJ2-4	TRBD2	.	TGTGCCAGCTCACCGGGACTAGCGAGCCCTGGAGCCAAAAACATTCAGTACTTC	CASSPGLASPGAKNIQYF
TRBV5-4	TRBJ2-7	.	.	TGTGCCAGCAGCTTAAGTAAAAGCACCTACGAGCAGTACTTC	CASSLSKSTYEQYF
TRBV27	TRBJ2-5	.	.	TGTGCCAGCAGTTCTCTGGGGGGGGCAGCGGAGACCCAGTACTTC	CASSSLGGAAETQYF
TRBV18	TRBJ1-2	TRBD1	.	TGTGCCAGCTCACCAGTTTTACAGGGGTATGGCTACACCTTC	CASSPVLQGYGYTF
TRBV7-6	TRBJ2-5	TRBD2	.	TGTGCCAGCAGCTTGACTAGCGGGGGGCCCTTGGCAGAGACCCAGTACTTC	CASSLTSGGPLAETQYF
TRBV14	TRBJ1-5	TRBD1	.	TGTGCCAGCAGCCAAAGGCCCCGAGGACAGGATAGCAATCAGCCCCAGCATTTT	CASSQRPRGQDSNQPQHF
TRBV15	TRBJ2-4	.	.	TGTGCCACCAGCAGAGGTGGGGGGGCCCTTTATACCCCCAACATTCAGTACTTC	CATSRGGGALYTPNIQYF
TRBV5-4	TRBJ1-1	.	few	TGTGCCAGCAGCTTGCGGACTGAAGCTTTCTTT	CASSLRTEAFF
TRBV11-2	TRBJ2-5	.	.	TGTGCCAGCAGCTTAGGAGCCGGGGAGACCCAGTACTTC	CASSLGAGETQYF
TRBV7-3	TRBJ2-1	.	.	TGTGCCAGCAGCCCCCGTTTATCCTCCTACAATGAGCAGTTCTTC	CASSPRLSSYNEQFF
TRBV3-1/TRBV3-2	TRBJ1-1	.	.	TGTGCCAGCAGCCAAAGGTCCCGACAGGAAGCTTTCTTT	CASSQRSRQEAFF
TRBV27	TRBJ1-1	TRBD1	.	TGTGCCAGCAGTTTATCAGGGGGCGCAGTCATTTGGGGAACTGAAGCTTTCTTT	CASSLSGGAVIWGTEAFF
TRBV2	TRBJ1-3	.	.	TGTGCCGGGACTCAACAGAGCTCTGGAAACACCATATATTTT	CAGTQQSSGNTIYF
TRBV2	TRBJ1-2	.	.	TGTGCCAGCAGAGATGACAGCTCCAACTATGGCTACACCTTC	CASRDDSSNYGYTF
TRBV5-1	TRBJ1-3	.	.	TGCGCCAGCAGCACCGATATAGTCTCTGGAAACACCATATATTTT	CASSTDIVSGNTIYF
TRBV7-3	TRBJ2-2	.	.	TGTGCCAGCAGCTTAATCCGACCGGGCGGGGAGCTGTTTTTT	CASSLIRPGGELFF
TRBV5-1	TRBJ1-3	.	.	TGCGCCAGTTCCCTCGGGAGCTCTGGAAACACCATATATTTT	CASSLGSSGNTIYF
TRBV6-4	TRBJ1-2	.	.	TGTGCCAGCAGCCAGGGGTCGGGCTATGGCTACACCTTC	CASSQGSGYGYTF